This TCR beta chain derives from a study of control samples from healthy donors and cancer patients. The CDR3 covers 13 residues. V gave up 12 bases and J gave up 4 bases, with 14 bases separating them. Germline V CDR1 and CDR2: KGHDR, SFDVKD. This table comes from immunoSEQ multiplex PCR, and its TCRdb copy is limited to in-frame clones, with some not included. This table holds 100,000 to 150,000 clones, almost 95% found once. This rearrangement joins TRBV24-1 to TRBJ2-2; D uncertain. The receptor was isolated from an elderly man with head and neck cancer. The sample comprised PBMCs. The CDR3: CAPAGGGTGELFF. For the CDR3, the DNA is TGTGCCCCCGCCGGCGGTGGCACCGGGGAGCTGTTTTTT.